These 25 T cell receptor beta chains share one sample of origin, sequenced in a study of blood T cell repertoires in COVID-19. Assay used: immunoSEQ multiplex PCR; TCRdb lists only in-frame clones, some missing. Of a few hundred thousand clones listed, roughly 89% are singletons. Sequencing was carried out using peripheral blood. The source is a man aged 25-45 years with acute or convalescent COVID-19.

J is TRBJ1-5 and V is TRBV19, with D unresolved. With 9 bases removed from V and 5 bases from J, the gap between germline ends came to 8 bases. The germline V gene has CDR1 LNHDA and CDR2 SQIVND (reference sequence). This CDR3 is 11 amino acids long. The CDR3 spells CARPQDQPQHF. As DNA, the CDR3 is TGTGCCAGGCCACAAGATCAGCCCCAGCATTTT.

The count of this clone is one. The chain combines TRBV3-1 (or the pseudogene TRBV3-2) with TRBJ2-4; the match to TRBD2 covers 9 bases. The CDR3 is made up of 16 amino acids. Trimming removed 5 bases from V and 0 bases from J; junction bases left unmatched: 5. Germline V lookup: CDR1 LGHDT, CDR2 YNNKEL (reference sequence). DNA of the CDR3: TGTGCCAGCAGCAAGATAGCGGGGGTAGCCAAAAACATTCAGTACTTC. This gives the protein CASSKIAGVAKNIQYF.

V is TRBV9 and J is TRBJ2-7; TRBD1 agrees at 9 bases. The J segment lost 5 bases and the V segment lost 4 bases, leaving 10 bases of the junction unmatched. The CDR3 has 15 residues. CDR1 is SGDLS, CDR2 YYNGEE, per germline. CDR3 region: CASSPRQGGIDEQYF. The CDR3 DNA reads TGTGCCAGCAGCCCTCGACAGGGGGGTATCGACGAGCAGTACTTC.

Points on this clone: Distinct nucleotide sequences in the sample also encode this CDR3. The chain recombines TRBV10-2 with TRBJ1-5, with 7 positions matching TRBD1. With V trimmed by 6 bases and J by 1 base, 3 bases remained unmatched. The germline gives CDR1 WSHSY, CDR2 SAAADI. The CDR3 totals 14 residues. CDR3 nucleotides: TGCGCCAGCAGGGAAGGGGGCAGCAATCAGCCCCAGCATTTT. Translation: CASREGGSNQPQHF.

The chain joins TRBV5-6 to TRBJ2-2; D may be TRBD2 (5 bases). CDR1 and CDR2 from the germline V gene are SGHDT and YYEEEE. This CDR3 comprises 17 residues. Trimming left V 0 bases short and J 6 bases short, with 18 bases between. CDR3 DNA: TGTGCCAGCAGCTTGGGTTTGGAGGCCCTTCAGCCCGGGGAGCTGTTTTTT. Translating it yields CASSLGLEALQPGELFF.

This clone was observed a single time. The chain uses TRBV5-1 and TRBJ1-4; D is possibly TRBD1 (6 bases). The germline V gene has CDR1 SGHRS and CDR2 YFSETQ. The CDR3 spans 14 residues. V was shortened by 0 bases and J by 4 bases, with 7 bases between the two germline ends. The CDR3 DNA sequence: TGCGCCAGCAGCTTGGGGACAGATAATGAAAAACTGTTTTTT. Encoded protein: CASSLGTDNEKLFF.

The chain links TRBV5-6 to TRBJ2-7, with 7 nucleotides matching TRBD2. This CDR3 is built from 11 residues. J lost 10 bases, V lost 6 bases, and 7 bases had no gene match. Germline V gene lookup returns CDR1 SGHDT and CDR2 YYEEEE. The CDR3 protein is CASKLRGDQYF. The CDR3 bases are TGTGCCAGCAAACTCCGGGGGGATCAGTACTTC.

The chain recombines TRBV28 with TRBJ2-1, with D possibly TRBD2 on 5 matching bases. CDR3 size: 11 residues. The V end was cut by 2 bases, the J end by 12 bases, with 8 bases between. The germline V gene encodes CDR1 MDHEN and CDR2 SYDVKM. Written as DNA, the CDR3 is TGTGCCAGCAGTTTACTAGCTGGGCAGTTCTTC. This codes for CASSLLAGQFF.

This clone is a singleton in its sample. V is TRBV10-3 and J is TRBJ2-2, with TRBD2 as a possible D gene (5 bases). Germline assignment: CDR1 ENHRY and CDR2 SYGVKD. The length of the CDR3 is 15 residues. The V gene lost 10 bases and the J gene lost 4 bases, with 19 bases spanning the gap. The CDR3 DNA reads as TGTGCCACCGAACTAGACCCCTCGGGCACCGGGGAGCTGTTTTTT. Encoded protein: CATELDPSGTGELFF.

The CDR3 coding sequence is TGTGCCAGCAGTGAGGGCCCGCCGATCATGAGCGAGCAGTACTTC. Translation: CASSEGPPIMSEQYF. J is TRBJ2-7 and V is TRBV2, with D uncertain. Trimming pared 3 bases from V and 6 bases from J, leaving 18 bases between. Per the germline V gene, CDR1 is SNHLY and CDR2 is FYNNEI. The CDR3 length is 15 residues.

DNA for the CDR3: TGTGCCAGCTCACGAACCGAGGGAAGCACTGAAGCTTTCTTT. Translation: CASSRTEGSTEAFF. The genes are TRBV18 and TRBJ1-1; D remains ambiguous. The CDR3 sequence is 14 residues long. Trimming left V 4 bases short and J 4 bases short, with 13 bases between. Germline assignment: CDR1 KGHSH and CDR2 LQKENI.

J is TRBJ2-3 and V is TRBV5-1; tentatively, D is TRBD1 (6 bases). Germline V gene data show CDR1 as SGHRS and CDR2 as YFSETQ. Trimming left V 1 base short and J 4 bases short, with 7 bases between. This CDR3 has 13 residues. The CDR3 sequence: CASSLWGPDTQYF. The DNA of the CDR3 is TGCGCCAGCAGCTTGTGGGGGCCAGATACGCAGTATTTT.

V and J are TRBV9 and TRBJ2-5, with 7 bases identical to TRBD1. The germline gives CDR1 SGDLS, CDR2 YYNGEE. This CDR3 has 14 residues. V trimming: 3 bases; J trimming: 4 bases; junction bases outside the gene matches: 6. CDR3 DNA: TGTGCCAGCAGCGAGACAGGGCTGACAGAGACCCAGTACTTC. It is translated as CASSETGLTETQYF.

This clone was picked up one time. The rearrangement links TRBV18 to TRBJ1-1; D ambiguous. The length of the CDR3 is 13 residues. The ends were cut back, 6 bases at V and 1 base at J, with 9 bases in the middle. Germline-derived CDR1 and CDR2 are KGHSH and LQKENI. Written as DNA, the CDR3 is TGTGCCAGCTCCGTCGCGGGGAACACTGAAGCTTTCTTT. Translated, it gives CASSVAGNTEAFF.

The V and J genes are TRBV30 and TRBJ2-1; a possible D gene is TRBD2 (5 bases). The CDR3 totals 11 residues. Trimming stripped 5 bases from V and 7 bases from J, with 9 bases between. Germline lookup yields CDR1 GTSNPN and CDR2 SVGIG (reference sequence). This CDR3 is CAWPGCNEQFF. The CDR3 nucleotides read TGTGCCTGGCCGGGGTGTAATGAGCAGTTCTTC. Together with reference TRBV30 and TRBJ2-1, the CDR3 gives the full variable domain: SQTIHQWPATLVQPVGSPLSLECTVEGTSNPNLYWYRQAAGRGLQLLFYSVGIGQISSEVPQNLSASRPQDRQFILSSKKLLLSDSGFYLCAWPGCNEQFFGPGTRLTVL.

The chain employs TRBV28 and TRBJ1-2; 9 positions match TRBD1. Looked up from germline, CDR1 is MDHEN and CDR2 is SYDVKM. The CDR3 is 14 residues long. Unmatched junction bases numbered 5, after V lost 3 bases and J lost 6 bases. CDR3 region: CASSLGDRDNGYTF. CDR3 DNA sequence: TGTGCCAGCAGTTTGGGGGACAGGGACAATGGCTACACCTTC.

The V gene is TRBV19, the J gene TRBJ2-1, with 7 bases that match TRBD1. J lost 4 bases, V lost 9 bases, and 3 bases had no gene match. The CDR3 loop spans 12 amino acids. CDR1 is LNHDA and CDR2 is SQIVND in the germline V gene (reference sequence). DNA for the CDR3: TGTGCCAGCCGGGACAGATACAATGAGCAGTTCTTC. Translated: CASRDRYNEQFF.

The V gene is TRBV29-1, the J gene TRBJ2-1; 16 bases line up with TRBD2. Germline lookup yields CDR1 SQVTM and CDR2 ANQGSEA. CDR3 length: 18 amino acids. V gave up 7 bases and J gave up 5 bases; unmatched junction bases: 14. CDR3 protein: CSATPGTSGRVTNNEQFF. The CDR3 nucleotides are TGCAGCGCTACTCCCGGGACTAGCGGGAGGGTTACGAACAATGAGCAGTTCTTC.

With respect to this clone: In the same sample, other DNA sequences code for this CDR3. This sequence joins TRBV7-3 and TRBJ1-1; tentatively, D is TRBD1 (6 bases). Germline values: CDR1 SGHTA, CDR2 FQGTGA. V was clipped by 3 bases and J by 1 base, with 9 bases between them. The CDR3 has 14 amino acids. The CDR3 DNA is TGTGCCAGCAGCTTGACAGGAGCGAACACTGAAGCTTTCTTT. Translated: CASSLTGANTEAFF.

The chain is built from TRBV5-1 and TRBJ2-5; 8 positions match TRBD1. Trimming removed 1 base from V and 5 bases from J; junction bases left unmatched: 7. Germline lookup yields CDR1 SGHRS and CDR2 YFSETQ. The CDR3 spans 15 residues. The CDR3 spells CASSLTTGGRETQYF. The CDR3 DNA sequence: TGCGCCAGCAGCTTGACCACAGGGGGGCGCGAGACCCAGTACTTC. Variable domain in full (rest from reference TRBV5-1 and TRBJ2-5): KAGVTQTPRYLIKTRGQQVTLSCSPISGHRSVSWYQQTPGQGLQFLFEYFSETQRNKGNFPGRFSGRQFSNSRSEMNVSTLELGDSALYLCASSLTTGGRETQYFGPGTRLLVL.

This clone is a singleton in its sample. The chain combines TRBV5-4 with TRBJ2-1; TRBD1 matches at 9 bases. Looked up from germline, CDR1 is SGHNT and CDR2 is YYREEE (reference sequence). The CDR3 covers 16 residues. V dropped 4 bases and J dropped 7; count of bases not matched to a gene: 12. The CDR3 spells CASSLGAGQGGNEQFF. The CDR3 DNA follows: TGTGCCAGCAGCCTGGGGGCGGGACAGGGTGGAAATGAGCAGTTCTTC. The full variable domain, completed using reference TRBV5-4 and TRBJ2-1, is ETGVTQSPTHLIKTRGQQVTLRCSSQSGHNTVSWYQQALGQGPQFIFQYYREEENGRGNFPPRFSGLQFPNYSSELNVNALELDDSALYLCASSLGAGQGGNEQFFGPGTRLTVL.

The gene calls are TRBV5-8 and TRBJ2-3; D uncertain. The CDR3 extends over 14 amino acids. The V end lost 4 bases, the J end lost 2 bases, and 11 bases lay between the germline ends. Per germline, CDR1 SGHTS and CDR2 YDEGEE. The CDR3 nucleotides are TGTGCCAGCAGCCCCTCTTTACTCACAGATACGCAGTATTTT. Translating gives CASSPSLLTDTQYF.

V and J are TRBV27 and TRBJ2-3, with 9 bases matching TRBD1. Germline CDR1 and CDR2: MNHEY and SMNVEV (reference sequence). CDR3 length: 14 residues. J gave up 4 bases and V 8 bases, and 7 bases lay outside the gene matches. The CDR3 region is CASRLGQGPDTQYF. The CDR3 nucleotides read TGTGCCAGCCGACTCGGACAGGGGCCAGATACGCAGTATTTT.

The V and J genes are TRBV14 and TRBJ2-3; no clear D. This CDR3 has 15 amino acids. V gave up 4 bases and J gave up 2 bases, with 13 bases separating them. Germline CDR1 SGHDN, CDR2 FVKESK. The CDR3 nucleotides read TGTGCCAGCAGCCCCGGTCCTATTCCCACAGATACGCAGTATTTT. It specifies CASSPGPIPTDTQYF. The full variable domain, rest sourced from reference TRBV14 and TRBJ2-3, is EAGVTQFPSHSVIEKGQTVTLRCDPISGHDNLYWYRRVMGKEIKFLLHFVKESKQDESGMPNNRFLAERTGGTYSTLKVQPAELEDSGVYFCASSPGPIPTDTQYFGPGTRLTVL.

The genes are TRBV28 and TRBJ1-1, with D unclear. Trimming pared 2 bases from V and 1 base from J, leaving 5 bases between. Germline CDR1 reads MDHEN; CDR2 reads SYDVKM. The CDR3 spans 13 residues. The CDR3: CASSLPTNTEAFF. The CDR3 nucleotides read TGTGCCAGCAGTTTACCTACGAACACTGAAGCTTTCTTT.